This T cell receptor (beta chain) is from a study of T cells in Graves' hyperthyroidism and ophthalmopathy. Germline V gene data show CDR1 as SGHAT and CDR2 as FQNNGV. This CDR3 contains 16 residues. V was cut by 5 bases and J by 1 base, with 14 bases left in between. The TCR beta CDR3 regions underwent amplification using RNA transcripts as the source. Researchers ran a first-round RT-PCR on the TCR CDR3 using the HTBI primer set. Each CDR3 protein gets one entry after TCRdb re-called the multiplex PCR reads with MiXCR. The sample shows 400,000 to 550,000 distinct CDR3 sequences, around 22% of them seen only once.

The sequenced material came from blood. This receptor was obtained from a woman under 40 with Graves' ophthalmopathy. The genes are TRBV11-2 and TRBJ2-2, with D unclear. The CDR3, as DNA: TGTGCCAGCAGCCCGAGGCCCCGTCAGAACACCGGGGAGCTGTTTTTT. This encodes CASSPRPRQNTGELFF.